This T cell receptor beta chain was documented in a study of T cell responses to AZD1222 COVID-19 vaccine. Study-wide results and limits: Close to half of spike-specific TCRs reportedly recognize unmutated variant regions.

From germline, CDR1 is SGHRS and CDR2 YFSETQ. CDR3 size: 16 residues. The germline V and J ends were trimmed by 0 bases and 8 bases, with 15 bases remaining between them. Some clones are missing from TCRdb's copy, which holds only in-frame ones; the method was immunoSEQ multiplex PCR. The sample holds about 120,000 clones, 90% seen once. For this clone: Its specificity is unknown.

The rearrangement uses TRBV5-1 and TRBJ1-6; D may be TRBD1 (5 bases). The clonotype originates from an adult in good health. Sequencing used peripheral blood, obtained on day 0 of MenACWY control vaccination. CDR3: CASSLVRSVGDSPLHF. In DNA, the CDR3 is TGCGCCAGCAGCTTGGTCAGATCGGTAGGGGATTCACCCCTCCACTTT.